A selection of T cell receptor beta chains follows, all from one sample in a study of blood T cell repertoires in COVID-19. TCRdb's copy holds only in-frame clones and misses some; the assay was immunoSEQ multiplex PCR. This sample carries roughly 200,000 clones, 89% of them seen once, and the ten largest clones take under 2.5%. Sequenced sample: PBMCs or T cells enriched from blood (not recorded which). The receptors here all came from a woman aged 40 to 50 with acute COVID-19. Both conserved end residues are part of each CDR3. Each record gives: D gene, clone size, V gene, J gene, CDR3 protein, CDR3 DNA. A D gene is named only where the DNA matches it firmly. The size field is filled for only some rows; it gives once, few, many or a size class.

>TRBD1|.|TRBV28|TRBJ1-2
CASSAPGTDNYGYTF
TGTGCCAGCAGTGCCCCAGGGACAGATAACTATGGCTACACCTTC
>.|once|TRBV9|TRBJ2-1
CASSVDAVHSSYNEQFF
TGTGCCAGCAGCGTAGATGCGGTCCATAGCTCCTACAATGAGCAGTTCTTC
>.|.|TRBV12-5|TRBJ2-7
CASGTQGYEQYF
TGTGCTAGTGGGACACAGGGCTACGAGCAGTACTTC
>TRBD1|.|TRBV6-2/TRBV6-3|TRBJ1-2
CASTPITGGGYTF
TGTGCCAGCACCCCCATCACAGGGGGCGGCTACACCTTC
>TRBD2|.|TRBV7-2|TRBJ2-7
CASSFRASGRVPRYEQYF
TGTGCCAGCAGCTTTCGGGCTAGCGGGAGGGTACCCCGCTACGAGCAGTACTTC
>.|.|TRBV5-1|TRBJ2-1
CASSLEVSQSSYNEQFF
TGCGCCAGCAGCTTGGAAGTTTCACAGTCCTCCTACAATGAGCAGTTCTTC
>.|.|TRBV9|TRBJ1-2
CASSVSRFDGYTF
TGTGCCAGCAGCGTAAGCAGGTTCGATGGCTACACCTTC
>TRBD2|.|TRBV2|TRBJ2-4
CASSGDSGGTLNIQYF
TGTGCCAGCAGTGGAGATAGCGGGGGGACCCTGAACATTCAGTACTTC
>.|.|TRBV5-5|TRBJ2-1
CASSLPLLAPEQFF
TGTGCCAGCAGCTTGCCCCTCCTAGCGCCTGAGCAGTTCTTC
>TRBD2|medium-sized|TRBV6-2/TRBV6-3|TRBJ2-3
CASSPRGSGAVTQYF
TGTGCCAGCAGCCCCCGCGGTAGCGGGGCCGTTACGCAGTATTTT
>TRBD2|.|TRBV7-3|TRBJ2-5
CASSLVGGRGETQYF
TGTGCCAGCAGCTTAGTGGGCGGGAGGGGAGAGACCCAGTACTTC
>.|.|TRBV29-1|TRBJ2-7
CSVAGSPTYEQYF
TGCAGCGTTGCGGGGAGTCCCACCTACGAGCAGTACTTC
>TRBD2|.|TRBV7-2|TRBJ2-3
CASSLVGGSPDTQYF
TGTGCCAGCAGCTTAGTCGGCGGGAGCCCAGATACGCAGTATTTT
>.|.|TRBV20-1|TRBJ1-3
CSASVQGTGNTIYF
TGCAGTGCTAGTGTGCAGGGAACTGGAAACACCATATATTTT
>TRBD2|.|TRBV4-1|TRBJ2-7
CASSQNSREFYEQYF
TGCGCCAGCAGCCAAAACTCGCGGGAGTTCTACGAGCAGTACTTC
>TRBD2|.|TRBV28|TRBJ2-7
CASSFSSGGGLYEQYF
TGTGCCAGCAGTTTCTCGAGCGGGGGGGGACTCTACGAGCAGTACTTC
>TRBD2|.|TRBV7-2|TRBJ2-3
CASSLRMAGGVDTQYF
TGTGCCAGCAGCTTAAGAATGGCGGGAGGGGTAGATACGCAGTATTTT
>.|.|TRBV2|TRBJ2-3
CASTGIDTQYF
TGTGCCAGCACAGGAATAGATACGCAGTATTTT
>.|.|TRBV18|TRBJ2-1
CASSPTGDVEQFF
TGTGCCAGCTCACCTACGGGGGATGTTGAGCAGTTCTTC
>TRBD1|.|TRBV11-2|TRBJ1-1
CASSLIGDSGTEAFF
TGTGCCAGCAGCTTAATAGGGGACAGCGGTACTGAAGCTTTCTTT
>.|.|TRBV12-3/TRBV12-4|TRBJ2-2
CASTTTGELFF
TGTGCCAGCACGACAACCGGGGAGCTGTTTTTT
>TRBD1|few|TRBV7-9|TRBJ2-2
CASSMGQGSGELFF
TGTGCCAGCAGCATGGGACAGGGCTCCGGGGAGCTGTTTTTT
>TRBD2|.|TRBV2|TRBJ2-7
CASRAGVAGPSSYEQYF
TGTGCCAGCAGGGCGGGGGTAGCGGGCCCGAGCTCCTACGAGCAGTACTTC
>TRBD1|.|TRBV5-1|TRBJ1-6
CASSSGTGDSPLHF
TGCGCCAGCAGCTCTGGGACAGGGGATTCACCCCTCCACTTT
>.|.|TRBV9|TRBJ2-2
CASSVEPGTNTGELFF
TGTGCCAGCAGCGTAGAGCCGGGGACGAACACCGGGGAGCTGTTTTTT
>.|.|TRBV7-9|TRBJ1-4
CASSLTAAPNEKLFF
TGTGCCAGCAGCTTAACAGCAGCACCTAATGAAAAACTGTTTTTT